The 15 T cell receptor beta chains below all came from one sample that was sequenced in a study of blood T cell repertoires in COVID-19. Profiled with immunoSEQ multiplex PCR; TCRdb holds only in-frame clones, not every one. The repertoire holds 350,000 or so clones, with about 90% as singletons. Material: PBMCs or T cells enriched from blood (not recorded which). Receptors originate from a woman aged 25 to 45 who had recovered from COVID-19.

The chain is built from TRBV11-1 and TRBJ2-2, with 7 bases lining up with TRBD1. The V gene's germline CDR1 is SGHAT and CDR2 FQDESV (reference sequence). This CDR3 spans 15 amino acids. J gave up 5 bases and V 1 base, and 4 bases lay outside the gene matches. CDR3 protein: CASSLVRGRTGELFF. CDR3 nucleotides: TGTGCCAGCAGCTTAGTGAGGGGGCGGACCGGGGAGCTGTTTTTT.

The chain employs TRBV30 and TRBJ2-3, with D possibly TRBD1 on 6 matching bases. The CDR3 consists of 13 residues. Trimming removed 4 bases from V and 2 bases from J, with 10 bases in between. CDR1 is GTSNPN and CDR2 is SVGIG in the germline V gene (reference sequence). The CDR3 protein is CAWNTGPTDTQYF. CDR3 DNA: TGTGCCTGGAATACAGGGCCCACAGATACGCAGTATTTT.

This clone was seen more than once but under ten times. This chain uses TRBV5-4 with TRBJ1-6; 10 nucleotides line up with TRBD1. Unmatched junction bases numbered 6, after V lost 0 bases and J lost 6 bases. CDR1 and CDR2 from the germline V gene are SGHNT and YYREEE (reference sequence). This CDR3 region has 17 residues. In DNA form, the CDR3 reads TGTGCCAGCAGCTTGGCCGGGACAGGGGCTTTTAATTCACCCCTCCACTTT. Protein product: CASSLAGTGAFNSPLHF.

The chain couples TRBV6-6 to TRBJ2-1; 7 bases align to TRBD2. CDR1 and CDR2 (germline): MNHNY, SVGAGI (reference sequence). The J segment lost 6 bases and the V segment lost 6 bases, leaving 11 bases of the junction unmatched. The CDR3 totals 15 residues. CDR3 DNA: TGTGCCAGCAGCCCAGTTCGGGGAGGGCTCAATGAGCAGTTCTTC. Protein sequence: CASSPVRGGLNEQFF.

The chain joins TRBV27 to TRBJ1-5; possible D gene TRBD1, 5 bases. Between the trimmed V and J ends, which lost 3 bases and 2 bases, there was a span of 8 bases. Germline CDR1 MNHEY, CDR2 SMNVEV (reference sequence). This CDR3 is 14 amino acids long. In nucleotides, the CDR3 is TGTGCCAGCAGTTTCAGGGAAGGCAATCAGCCCCAGCATTTT. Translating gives CASSFREGNQPQHF.

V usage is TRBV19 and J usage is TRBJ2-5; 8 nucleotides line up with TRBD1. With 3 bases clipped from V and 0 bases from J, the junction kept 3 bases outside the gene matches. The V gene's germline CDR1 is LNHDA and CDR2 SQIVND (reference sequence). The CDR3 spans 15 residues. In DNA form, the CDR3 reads TGTGCCAGTAGTATCCAGGGGGCTTACCAAGAGACCCAGTACTTC. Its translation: CASSIQGAYQETQYF. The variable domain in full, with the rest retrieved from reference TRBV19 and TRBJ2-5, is DGGITQSPKYLFRKEGQNVTLSCEQNLNHDAMYWYRQDPGQGLRLIYYSQIVNDFQKGDIAEGYSVSREKKESFPLTVTSAQKNPTAFYLCASSIQGAYQETQYFGPGTRLLVL.

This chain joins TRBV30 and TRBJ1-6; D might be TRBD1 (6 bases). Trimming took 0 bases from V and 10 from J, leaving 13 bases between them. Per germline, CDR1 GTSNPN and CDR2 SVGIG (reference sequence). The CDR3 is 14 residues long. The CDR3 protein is CAWSVSQGSSPLHF. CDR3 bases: TGTGCCTGGAGTGTAAGTCAGGGGAGCTCACCCCTCCACTTT.

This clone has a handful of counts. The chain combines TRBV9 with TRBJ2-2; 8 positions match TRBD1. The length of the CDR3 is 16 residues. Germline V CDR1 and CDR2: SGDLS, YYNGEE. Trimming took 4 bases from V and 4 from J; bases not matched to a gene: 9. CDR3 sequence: CASSSSTGVTTGELFF. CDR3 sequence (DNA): TGTGCCAGCAGCTCTTCGACAGGGGTAACCACCGGGGAGCTGTTTTTT.

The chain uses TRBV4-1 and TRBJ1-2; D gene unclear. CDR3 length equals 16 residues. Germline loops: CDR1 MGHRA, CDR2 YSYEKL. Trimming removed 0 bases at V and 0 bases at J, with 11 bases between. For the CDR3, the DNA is TGCGCCAGCAGCCAAGACGGAACAGATCCTAACTATGGCTACACCTTC. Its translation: CASSQDGTDPNYGYTF.

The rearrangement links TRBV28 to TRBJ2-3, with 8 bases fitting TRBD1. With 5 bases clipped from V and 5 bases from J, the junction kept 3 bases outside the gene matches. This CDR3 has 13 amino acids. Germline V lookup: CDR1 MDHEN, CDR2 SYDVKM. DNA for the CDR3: TGTGCCAGCAGTGGACAGGGAGGAGATACGCAGTATTTT. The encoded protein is CASSGQGGDTQYF.

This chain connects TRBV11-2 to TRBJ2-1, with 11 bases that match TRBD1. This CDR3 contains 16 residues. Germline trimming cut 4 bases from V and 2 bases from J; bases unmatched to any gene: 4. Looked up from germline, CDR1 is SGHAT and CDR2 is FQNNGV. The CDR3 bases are TGTGCCAGCAGCTCCGGACAGGGGGCCCCCTACAATGAGCAGTTCTTC. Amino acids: CASSSGQGAPYNEQFF. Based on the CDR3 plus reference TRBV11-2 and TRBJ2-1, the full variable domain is EAGVAQSPRYKIIEKRQSVAFWCNPISGHATLYWYQQILGQGPKLLIQFQNNGVVDDSQLPKDRFSAERLKGVDSTLKIQPAKLEDSAVYLCASSSGQGAPYNEQFFGPGTRLTVL.

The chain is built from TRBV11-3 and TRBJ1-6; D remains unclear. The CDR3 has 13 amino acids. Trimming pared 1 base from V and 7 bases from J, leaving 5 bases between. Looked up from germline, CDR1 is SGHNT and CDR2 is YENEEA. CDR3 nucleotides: TGTGCCAGCAGCTTAGTCCCAAATTCACCCCTCCACTTT. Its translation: CASSLVPNSPLHF.

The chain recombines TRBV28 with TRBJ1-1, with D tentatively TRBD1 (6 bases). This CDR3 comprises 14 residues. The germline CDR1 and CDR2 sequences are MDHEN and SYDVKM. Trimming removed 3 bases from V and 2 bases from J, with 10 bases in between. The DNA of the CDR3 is TGTGCCAGCAGTTTCCCAGGGGCAAACACTGAAGCTTTCTTT. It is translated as CASSFPGANTEAFF.

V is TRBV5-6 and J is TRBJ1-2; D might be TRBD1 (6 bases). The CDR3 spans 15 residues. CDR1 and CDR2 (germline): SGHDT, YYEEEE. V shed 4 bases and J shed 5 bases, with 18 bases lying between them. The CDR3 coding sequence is TGTGCCAGCAGCCCCGGACGGACAGCTACTTATGGCTACACCTTC. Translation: CASSPGRTATYGYTF.

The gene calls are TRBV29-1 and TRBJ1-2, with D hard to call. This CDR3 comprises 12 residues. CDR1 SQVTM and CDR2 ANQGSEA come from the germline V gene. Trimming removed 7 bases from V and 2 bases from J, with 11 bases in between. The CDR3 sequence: CSAVVRNYGYTF. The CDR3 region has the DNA TGCAGCGCCGTTGTCCGGAACTATGGCTACACCTTC.